The sequence of this T cell receptor (beta chain) was determined in a study of T cells in Graves' hyperthyroidism and ophthalmopathy. The V gene lost 1 base and the J gene lost 7 bases, with 10 bases spanning the gap. The germline gives CDR1 KGHSH, CDR2 LQKENI. The CDR3 runs 13 residues. This clonotype was seen more than once but under ten times. Its specificity is unknown. RNA transcripts yielded amplified TCR beta CDR3 regions. The HTBI primer set served for first-round RT-PCR of the TCR CDR3. TCRdb itself ran the multiplex PCR reads through MiXCR, one entry per CDR3 protein. The sample holds approximately 600,000 distinct CDR3 sequences, roughly 20% seen once. Study-level points and caveats: Model predictions of ophthalmopathy came a median around 6.5 months before onset.

The chain carries TRBV18 and TRBJ1-2; D call uncertain. The specimen was blood. The sequence derives from a man aged 25 to 45 with Graves' ophthalmopathy. This CDR3 reads CASSPQSSLGYTF. CDR3 bases: TGTGCCAGCTCACCACAGAGCTCCCTTGGCTACACCTTC.